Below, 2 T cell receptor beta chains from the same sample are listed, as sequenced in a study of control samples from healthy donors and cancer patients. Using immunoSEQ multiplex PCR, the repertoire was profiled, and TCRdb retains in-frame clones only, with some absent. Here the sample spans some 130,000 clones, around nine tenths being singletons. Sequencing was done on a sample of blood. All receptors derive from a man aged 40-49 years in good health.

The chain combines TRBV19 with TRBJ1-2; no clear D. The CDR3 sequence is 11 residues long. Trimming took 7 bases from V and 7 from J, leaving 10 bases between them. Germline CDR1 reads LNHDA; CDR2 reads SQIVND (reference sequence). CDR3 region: CASTDWVGYTF. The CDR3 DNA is TGTGCCAGTACCGATTGGGTTGGCTACACCTTC.

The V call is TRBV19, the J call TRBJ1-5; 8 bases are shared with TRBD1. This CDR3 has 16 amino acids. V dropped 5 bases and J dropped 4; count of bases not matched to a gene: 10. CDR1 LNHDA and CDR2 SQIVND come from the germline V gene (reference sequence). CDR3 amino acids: CASSPGQGRGNQPQHF. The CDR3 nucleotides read TGTGCCAGTAGTCCTGGACAGGGAAGGGGGAATCAGCCCCAGCATTTT.